This TCR beta chain was found in a study of T cell repertoires in cytomegalovirus infection. Study information: Indications of both CMV infection and matching HLA type were provided by public TCR beta signatures.

On this clonotype: Its cognate antigen is unknown.

The V and J ends lost 0 bases and 4 bases respectively, with 13 bases between them. This CDR3 contains 15 residues. Germline V CDR1 and CDR2: SGHNT, YYREEE (reference sequence). Whole-study results and caveats: Ex vivo responses were dominated by HLA-C-restricted CMV-specific TCR beta clonotypes. Cumulative public TCR beta family frequency identified CMV carriers with the relevant HLA.

TCRdb re-called the reads with MiXCR, one entry per CDR3 protein. The sample yields under 850,000 distinct CDR3 sequences, 35% to 40% seen once. The chain carries TRBV5-4 and TRBJ2-5; D may be TRBD2 (6 bases). This clonotype was sampled from a human donor in good health (CMV status not recorded). Some clones in this sample may be carry-over from other donors' samples. Material for sequencing was PBMCs. The CDR3 reads CASSLAQRVAETQYF. In nucleotides, the CDR3 is TGTGCCAGCAGCTTGGCCCAGCGGGTGGCAGAGACCCAGTACTTC.